The source of this T cell receptor beta chain is a study of cytomegalovirus exposure and HLA in healthy donors. This clone showed up just a few times. Primers for the PCR totalled 60 Vbeta and 13 Jbeta. Profiled with immunoSEQ multiplex PCR; TCRdb holds only in-frame clones, not every one. Here the sample spans hundreds of thousands of clones, approximately 90% being singletons. The V and J ends lost 1 base and 2 bases, in that order; junction bases with no gene match: 6. This CDR3 contains 18 residues. Germline lookup yields CDR1 SGHTS and CDR2 YDEGEE. The V gene is TRBV5-8, the J gene TRBJ2-7; 16 bases match TRBD2. This receptor was obtained from a woman aged 18-30 years in good health and CMV-seronegative. What was sequenced was PBMCs. The CDR3 sequence is CASSLFLGTSGGAYEQYF. CDR3 DNA: TGTGCCAGCAGCTTGTTTCTTGGGACTAGCGGGGGGGCCTACGAGCAGTACTTC.